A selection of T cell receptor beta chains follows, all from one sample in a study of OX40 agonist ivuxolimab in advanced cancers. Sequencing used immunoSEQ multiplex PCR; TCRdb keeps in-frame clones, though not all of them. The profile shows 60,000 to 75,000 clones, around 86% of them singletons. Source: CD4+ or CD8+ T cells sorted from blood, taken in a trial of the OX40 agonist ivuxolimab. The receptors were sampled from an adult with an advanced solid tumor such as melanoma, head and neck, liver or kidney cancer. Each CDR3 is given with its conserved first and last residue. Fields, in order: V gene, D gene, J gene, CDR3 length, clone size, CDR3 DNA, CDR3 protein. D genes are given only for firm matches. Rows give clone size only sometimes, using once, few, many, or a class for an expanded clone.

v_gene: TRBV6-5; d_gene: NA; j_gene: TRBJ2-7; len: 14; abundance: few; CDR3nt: TGTGCCAGCAGTTCGGGGGGCTTACCCTACGAGCAGTACTTC; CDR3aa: CASSSGGLPYEQYF
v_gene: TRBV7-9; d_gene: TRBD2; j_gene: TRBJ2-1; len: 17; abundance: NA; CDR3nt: TGTGCCAGCAGCCCCAGGGAGGGACTAGCAGGGGTCGGTGAGCAGTTCTTC; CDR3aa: CASSPREGLAGVGEQFF
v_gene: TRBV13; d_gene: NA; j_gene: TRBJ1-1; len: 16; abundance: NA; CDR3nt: TGTGCCAGCAGCCGCAGGTCAGGGGCTCGATATACTGAAGCTTTCTTT; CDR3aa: CASSRRSGARYTEAFF
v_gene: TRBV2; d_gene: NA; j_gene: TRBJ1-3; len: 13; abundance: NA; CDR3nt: TGTGCCAGCAGTAACGGGGTTAGAGACACCATATATTTT; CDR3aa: CASSNGVRDTIYF
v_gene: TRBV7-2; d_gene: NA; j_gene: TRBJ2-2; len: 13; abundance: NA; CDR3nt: TGTGCCAGCAGCCTCCTAAACACCGGGGAGCTGTTTTTT; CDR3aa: CASSLLNTGELFF
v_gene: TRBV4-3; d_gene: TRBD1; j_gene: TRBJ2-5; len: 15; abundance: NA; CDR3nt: TGCGCCAGCAGCCAAACGACAGGGAGCGGAGAGACCCAGTACTTC; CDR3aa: CASSQTTGSGETQYF
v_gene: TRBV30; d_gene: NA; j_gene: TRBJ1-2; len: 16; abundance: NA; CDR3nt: TGTGCCTGGAGTGTGGTCAGGAACACGAGAAACTATGGCTACACCTTC; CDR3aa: CAWSVVRNTRNYGYTF
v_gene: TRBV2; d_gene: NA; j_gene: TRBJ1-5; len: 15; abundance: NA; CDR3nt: TGTGCCAGCAGTGAGGTGGGTTATAGCAATCAGCCCCAGCATTTT; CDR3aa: CASSEVGYSNQPQHF
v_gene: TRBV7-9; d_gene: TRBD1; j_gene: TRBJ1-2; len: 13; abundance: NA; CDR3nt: TGTGCCAGCAGCCTAGGGACAGGGAGAGGCTACACCTTC; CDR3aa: CASSLGTGRGYTF
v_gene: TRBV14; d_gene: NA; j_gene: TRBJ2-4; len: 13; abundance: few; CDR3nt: TGTGCCAGCAGCCAAGATATGGGGAACATTCAGTACTTC; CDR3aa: CASSQDMGNIQYF
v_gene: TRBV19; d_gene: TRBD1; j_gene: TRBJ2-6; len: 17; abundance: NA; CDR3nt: TGTGCCAGTAGTCTACGGACAGGGGAGACTGGGGCCAACGTCCTGACTTTC; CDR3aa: CASSLRTGETGANVLTF
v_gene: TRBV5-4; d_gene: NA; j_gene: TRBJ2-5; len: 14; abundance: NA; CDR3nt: TGTGCCAGCAGCTTGGGACAGAGCCCAAAGACCCAGTACTTC; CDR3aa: CASSLGQSPKTQYF
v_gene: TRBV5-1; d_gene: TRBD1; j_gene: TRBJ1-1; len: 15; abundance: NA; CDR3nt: TGCGCCAGCAGCGGGCAGGGGGCCGAAGCCACTGAAGCTTTCTTT; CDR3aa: CASSGQGAEATEAFF
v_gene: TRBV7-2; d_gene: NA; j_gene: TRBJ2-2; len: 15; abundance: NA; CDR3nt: TGTGCCAGCACCTTCATCCAGGGGGGGAACGGGGAGCTGTTTTTT; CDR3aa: CASTFIQGGNGELFF
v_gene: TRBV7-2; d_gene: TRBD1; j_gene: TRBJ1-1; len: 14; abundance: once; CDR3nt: TGTGCCAGCAGCTTGACAGGGGGGAACACTGAAGCTTTCTTT; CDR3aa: CASSLTGGNTEAFF
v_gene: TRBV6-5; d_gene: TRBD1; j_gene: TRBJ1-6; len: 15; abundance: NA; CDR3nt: TGTGCCAGCAGTCCACCTAGACAGGGTAATTCACCCCTCCACTTT; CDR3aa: CASSPPRQGNSPLHF
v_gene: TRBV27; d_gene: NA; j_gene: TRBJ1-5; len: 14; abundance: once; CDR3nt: TGTGCCAGCAGCCTGTGGGGCCAGAATCAGCCCCAGCATTTT; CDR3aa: CASSLWGQNQPQHF
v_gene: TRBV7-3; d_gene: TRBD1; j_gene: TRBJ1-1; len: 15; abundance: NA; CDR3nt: TGTGCCAGCAGCTTAGCAGGGGGGAGGAACACTGAAGCTTTCTTT; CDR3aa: CASSLAGGRNTEAFF
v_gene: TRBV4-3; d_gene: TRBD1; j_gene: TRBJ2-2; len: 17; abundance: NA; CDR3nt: TGCGCCAGCAGCCCAACTGGGACAGGGGTAGAAACCGGGGAGCTGTTTTTT; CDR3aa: CASSPTGTGVETGELFF
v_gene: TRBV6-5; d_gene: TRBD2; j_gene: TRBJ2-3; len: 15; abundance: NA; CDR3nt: TGTGCCAGCAGTTATTTAGCGGGGGGTGCGGATACGCAGTATTTT; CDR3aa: CASSYLAGGADTQYF
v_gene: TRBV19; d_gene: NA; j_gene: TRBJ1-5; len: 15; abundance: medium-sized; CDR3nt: TGTGCCAGTAGTATAGATCCGCAGGGGCGACAGCCCCAGCATTTT; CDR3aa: CASSIDPQGRQPQHF
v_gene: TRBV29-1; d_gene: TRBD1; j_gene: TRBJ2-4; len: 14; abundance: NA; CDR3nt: TGCAGCGTCCTCGGGGGACAGGGGCCGGACATTCAGTACTTC; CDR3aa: CSVLGGQGPDIQYF